Given below is one T cell receptor (beta chain) in context. Its specificity is unknown. Trimming left V 6 bases short and J 7 bases short, with 13 bases between. The CDR3 has 13 amino acids. The germline CDR1 and CDR2 sequences are SGHTA and FQGNSA. TCRdb independently ran MiXCR on the 5' RACE reads; one entry per CDR3 protein. The table has about 440,000 distinct CDR3 sequences, roughly 15% seen once; the top ten hold over 1%. These data belong to a study of CD8 T cells in ankylosing spondylitis. Study results and caveats: A motif of under ten highly homologous TCR beta variants was seen as apparently characteristic of ankylosing spondylitis blood.

Sequenced material: blood, either unsorted or a sorted T cell fraction (not recorded which). The TCR sequence derives from a male donor with ankylosing spondylitis. The chain joins TRBV7-2 to TRBJ2-1, with TRBD1 as a possible D gene (6 bases). The CDR3: CASSLHRDNEQFF. The CDR3 nucleotides read TGTGCCAGCAGTCTTCACAGGGATAATGAGCAGTTCTTC.